A single sample gave rise to the 30 T cell receptor beta chains below, sequenced in a study of blood T cell repertoires in COVID-19. The repertoire was sequenced with immunoSEQ multiplex PCR; TCRdb's copy has only in-frame clones and lacks some. The sample lists roughly 250,000 clones; 65% to 85% were seen once. The sample comprised peripheral blood. The receptors derive from a person aged 70 to 85 with COVID-19, enrolled during active disease.

The chain has TRBV5-4 and TRBJ2-3; 11 bases fit TRBD2. The V and J ends lost 7 bases and 5 bases, in that order; junction bases with no gene match: 6. Germline-derived CDR1 and CDR2 are SGHNT and YYREEE (reference sequence). The CDR3 loop spans 14 amino acids. In DNA form, the CDR3 reads TGTGCCAGCGCGCGCACTAGCGGGGGAGATACGCAGTATTTT. It specifies CASARTSGGDTQYF.

This chain connects TRBV29-1 to TRBJ1-4; TRBD1 agrees at 10 bases. This CDR3 has 13 amino acids. With V trimmed by 4 bases and J by 7 bases, 3 bases remained unmatched. From germline, CDR1 is SQVTM and CDR2 ANQGSEA. The CDR3 DNA sequence: TGCAGCGTTGGGGACAGGGGTGTTGAAAAACTGTTTTTT. It translates to CSVGDRGVEKLFF.

The chain couples TRBV19 to TRBJ1-6; weak D call: TRBD1 (6 bases). CDR1 LNHDA and CDR2 SQIVND come from the germline V gene (reference sequence). The CDR3 length is 15 residues. V was trimmed by 0 bases and J by 14 bases, leaving 17 bases between them. CDR3: CASSIDPGGRPALHF. In DNA form, the CDR3 reads TGTGCCAGTAGTATAGATCCCGGGGGGCGCCCGGCCCTCCACTTT.

This chain links TRBV6-5 with TRBJ1-3; tentatively, D is TRBD1 (5 bases). The germline CDR1 and CDR2 sequences are MNHEY and SVGAGI. The V end was cut by 7 bases, the J end by 5 bases, with 9 bases between. This CDR3 has 12 residues. DNA for the CDR3: TGTGCCAGCATCCGGGGGAGAAACACCATATATTTT. Translating it yields CASIRGRNTIYF.

The chain uses TRBV4-3 and TRBJ1-5; D ambiguous. In germline, CDR1 is LGHNA, CDR2 YSLEER. V lost 0 bases and J 10 bases, leaving 16 bases between the germline ends. This CDR3 comprises 15 residues. The CDR3: CASSQDQRTISPQHF. The CDR3 DNA reads TGCGCCAGCAGCCAAGATCAAAGGACTATCAGCCCCCAGCATTTT.

This chain uses TRBV7-2 with TRBJ1-2; TRBD1 aligns across 8 bases. Trimming removed 5 bases from V and 6 bases from J; junction bases left unmatched: 11. Germline V CDR1 and CDR2: SGHTA, FQGNSA. This CDR3 has 15 residues. The CDR3 loop reads CASSTGGVRGHGYTF. The DNA of the CDR3 is TGTGCCAGCAGCACCGGCGGAGTCAGGGGGCATGGCTACACCTTC.

This clone was counted a few times. The J gene is TRBJ2-1, the V gene TRBV5-6; 10 nucleotides match TRBD2. The V gene end was trimmed by 3 bases and the J gene end by 8 bases; junction bases not matched to a gene: 8. Germline CDR1 reads SGHDT; CDR2 reads YYEEEE. The CDR3 is made up of 15 amino acids. DNA for the CDR3: TGTGCCAGCAGCTCCCTAGCGGGGGTCTGGGATGAGCAGTTCTTC. Translated, it gives CASSSLAGVWDEQFF. The full variable domain, with the rest looked up from reference TRBV5-6 and TRBJ2-1, is DAGVTQSPTHLIKTRGQQVTLRCSPKSGHDTVSWYQQALGQGPQFIFQYYEEEERQRGNFPDRFSGHQFPNYSSELNVNALLLGDSALYLCASSSLAGVWDEQFFGPGTRLTVL.

The rearrangement uses TRBV15 and TRBJ2-5; 9 bases align to TRBD2. V was clipped by 0 bases and J by 1 base; unmatched bases: 6. Germline V gene data show CDR1 as LNHNV and CDR2 as YYDKDF (reference sequence). This CDR3 has 17 amino acids. The CDR3 coding sequence is TGTGCCACCAGCAGAGATTTAGCGGGAGTAAGCCAAGAGACCCAGTACTTC. It specifies CATSRDLAGVSQETQYF.

This clone showed up just once. The V gene is TRBV6-5, the J gene TRBJ1-5; D unclear. V lost 8 bases to trimming and J lost 3 bases, with 11 bases between them. Germline CDR1 MNHEY, CDR2 SVGAGI. The CDR3 totals 13 residues. For the CDR3, the DNA is TGTGCCAGCTCAGTATCTCCCAATCAGCCCCAGCATTTT. Its protein is CASSVSPNQPQHF.

The chain joins TRBV19 to TRBJ2-5; D is perhaps TRBD1 (6 bases). CDR3 length equals 15 residues. Germline CDR1 reads LNHDA; CDR2 reads SQIVND (reference sequence). Trimming took off 0 bases at V and 4 bases at J, with 12 bases between the two ends. CDR3 bases: TGTGCCAGTAGTATAGATCGGACAGTAGGAGAGACCCAGTACTTC. Protein product: CASSIDRTVGETQYF.

The chain combines TRBV2 with TRBJ1-4; D remains unclear. Trimming stripped 6 bases from V and 5 bases from J, with 10 bases between. The germline V gene encodes CDR1 SNHLY and CDR2 FYNNEI. The CDR3 spans 13 residues. CDR3 nucleotide sequence: TGTGCCAGCAGGAGACTGAGGAATGAAAAACTGTTTTTT. Encoded protein: CASRRLRNEKLFF.

The chain carries TRBV14 and TRBJ2-5; perhaps TRBD2 as D (6 bases). V shed 2 bases and J shed 5 bases, with 12 bases lying between them. The V gene's germline CDR1 is SGHDN and CDR2 FVKESK. The CDR3 has 14 residues. The DNA for the CDR3 is TGTGCCAGCAGCCAATGGTTTGCGGGGGAGACCCAGTACTTC. Translating gives CASSQWFAGETQYF.

Worth noting for this clone: The sample holds other DNA sequences that translate to the same CDR3. The rearrangement joins TRBV18 to TRBJ2-7; tentative D call: TRBD1 (6 bases). The V and J ends lost 3 bases and 1 base respectively, with 7 bases between them. This CDR3 contains 13 residues. CDR1 and CDR2 (germline): KGHSH, LQKENI. For the CDR3, the DNA is TGTGCCAGCTCACCGGACAGTTCCTACGAGCAGTACTTC. It translates to CASSPDSSYEQYF.

The rearrangement joins TRBV2 to TRBJ2-3; 13 positions match TRBD2. This CDR3 is 19 amino acids long. Germline CDR1 reads SNHLY; CDR2 reads FYNNEI. V shed 6 bases, J shed 2 bases, and the junction held 14 bases outside the gene matches. The CDR3 nucleotides are TGTGCCAGCAGCCCCAACCCGCCACTAGCGGGGGGGCTCACAGATACGCAGTATTTT. It translates to CASSPNPPLAGGLTDTQYF.

The V gene is TRBV11-2, the J gene TRBJ1-1; 7 nucleotides match TRBD1. The CDR3 runs 15 residues. V lost 4 bases and J lost 4; bases outside the gene matches: 9. Germline V CDR1 and CDR2: SGHAT, FQNNGV. The CDR3 sequence is CASSSRGAFVTEAFF. CDR3 bases: TGTGCCAGCAGCTCCAGGGGGGCTTTTGTCACTGAAGCTTTCTTT.

The chain links TRBV5-1 to TRBJ1-1; 7 bases line up with TRBD1. CDR1 is SGHRS, CDR2 YFSETQ, per germline. The CDR3 loop spans 15 amino acids. V shed 4 bases, J shed 2 bases, and the junction held 8 bases outside the gene matches. The CDR3 loop is CASSPTTGANTEAFF. The CDR3 nucleotides are TGCGCCAGCAGCCCGACAACAGGGGCAAACACTGAAGCTTTCTTT.

V and J are TRBV14 and TRBJ2-1; perhaps TRBD1 as D (5 bases). The CDR3 is 15 amino acids. The germline V gene has CDR1 SGHDN and CDR2 FVKESK. Trimming left V 0 bases short and J 7 bases short, with 13 bases between. The CDR3 spells CASSQERLKGNEQFF. In DNA form, the CDR3 reads TGTGCCAGCAGCCAAGAGCGGCTAAAGGGGAATGAGCAGTTCTTC.

The chain joins TRBV19 to TRBJ2-5, with D perhaps TRBD1 (5 bases). This CDR3 has 15 residues. Trimming cost V 3 bases and J 2 bases, with 13 bases left between them. Looked up from germline, CDR1 is LNHDA and CDR2 is SQIVND (reference sequence). DNA of the CDR3: TGTGCCAGTAGTATGGCCCGCGGACAACAAGAGACCCAGTACTTC. Protein product: CASSMARGQQETQYF.

V and J are TRBV5-1 and TRBJ2-1; TRBD2 aligns across 11 bases. The germline CDR1 and CDR2 sequences are SGHRS and YFSETQ. The CDR3 consists of 13 residues. The V and J ends lost 2 bases and 9 bases, in that order; junction bases with no gene match: 1. The CDR3 here is CASSFLAGGEQFF. As DNA, the CDR3 is TGCGCCAGCAGCTTCCTAGCGGGGGGTGAGCAGTTCTTC.

V usage is TRBV7-9 and J usage is TRBJ1-2; 12 bases line up with TRBD1. This CDR3 has 15 residues. From germline, CDR1 is SEHNR and CDR2 FQNEAQ (reference sequence). V gave up 5 bases and J gave up 4 bases; unmatched junction bases: 5. The CDR3 sequence: CASSRGQGAGYGYTF. The CDR3 DNA reads as TGTGCCAGCAGCCGGGGACAGGGGGCCGGCTATGGCTACACCTTC.

The rearrangement links TRBV2 to TRBJ1-2, with D possibly being TRBD1 (6 bases). From germline, CDR1 is SNHLY and CDR2 FYNNEI. This CDR3 comprises 14 residues. V was shortened by 2 bases and J by 10 bases, with 17 bases between the two germline ends. CDR3 loop: CASSEFKQGNVYTF. CDR3 in DNA: TGTGCCAGCAGTGAATTCAAACAGGGTAACGTCTACACCTTC.

The chain couples TRBV5-1 to TRBJ1-2; the match to TRBD1 covers 9 bases. The CDR3 spans 14 residues. V shed 1 base and J 6 bases; nucleotides not matched to a gene: 4. CDR1 and CDR2 (germline): SGHRS, YFSETQ. CDR3 DNA sequence: TGCGCCAGCAGCTTGCTGGACAGGGGTGATGGCTACACCTTC. Amino acids: CASSLLDRGDGYTF.

This clone was observed a single time. The chain recombines TRBV7-6 with TRBJ1-5; TRBD1 matches 10 bases. The CDR3 has 15 residues. V lost 5 bases, J lost 5 bases, and 6 bases stayed unmatched. Per the germline V gene, CDR1 is SGHVS and CDR2 is FNYEAQ. DNA for the CDR3: TGTGCCAGCAGCCCCCTCGGGACAGGGGATCAGCCCCAGCATTTT. It encodes CASSPLGTGDQPQHF.

This sequence joins TRBV29-1 and TRBJ2-1, with 7 bases fitting TRBD1. The V and J ends lost 5 bases and 2 bases, in that order; junction bases with no gene match: 6. The germline CDR1 and CDR2 sequences are SQVTM and ANQGSEA. The length of the CDR3 is 14 residues. The CDR3 sequence: CSVHRQGTYNEQFF. As DNA, the CDR3 is TGCAGCGTTCATCGACAGGGAACCTACAATGAGCAGTTCTTC.

This chain connects TRBV5-1 to TRBJ1-3; 10 nucleotides line up with TRBD1. The germline V gene has CDR1 SGHRS and CDR2 YFSETQ. CDR3 length: 15 residues. J gave up 2 bases and V 4 bases, and 3 bases lay outside the gene matches. The CDR3 DNA reads as TGCGCCAGCAGCGGAGGACAGGGGGCTGGAAACACCATATATTTT. This codes for CASSGGQGAGNTIYF.

This chain joins TRBV20-1 and TRBJ2-1; no reliable D call. V lost 3 bases and J 0 bases, leaving 12 bases between the germline ends. The CDR3 is made up of 15 amino acids. The germline CDR1 and CDR2 sequences are DFQATT and SNEGSKA (reference sequence). The DNA for the CDR3 is TGCAGTGCTAGTAGTAGTACTAACTCCTACAATGAGCAGTTCTTC. It specifies CSASSSTNSYNEQFF.

The count of this clone is one. V and J are TRBV6-2 or TRBV6-3 and TRBJ1-6, with 7 bases that match TRBD1. The length of the CDR3 is 14 residues. The germline gives CDR1 MNHEY, CDR2 SVGEGT. The J segment lost 5 bases and the V segment lost 2 bases, leaving 0 bases of the junction unmatched. This CDR3 reads CASSYGTDNSPLHF. The CDR3 DNA reads TGTGCCAGCAGTTACGGGACAGATAATTCACCCCTCCACTTT.

This chain uses TRBV19 with TRBJ2-2; tentative D call: TRBD1 (6 bases). V dropped 4 bases and J dropped 5 bases, with 20 bases sitting between them. This CDR3 is 17 amino acids long. Germline CDR1 LNHDA, CDR2 SQIVND (reference sequence). CDR3 sequence: CASSTTLGGMNTGELFF. CDR3 nucleotide sequence: TGTGCCAGTAGTACCACACTAGGGGGAATGAATACCGGGGAGCTGTTTTTT.

The chain combines TRBV19 with TRBJ1-1, with D hard to call. This CDR3 is 14 amino acids long. Germline CDR1 is LNHDA and CDR2 is SQIVND (reference sequence). Trimming stripped 2 bases from V and 1 base from J, with 8 bases between. The CDR3 here is CASSIQEPNTEAFF. CDR3 in DNA: TGTGCCAGTAGTATACAGGAACCGAACACTGAAGCTTTCTTT. Supplemented by reference TRBV19 and TRBJ1-1, the full variable domain reads DGGITQSPKYLFRKEGQNVTLSCEQNLNHDAMYWYRQDPGQGLRLIYYSQIVNDFQKGDIAEGYSVSREKKESFPLTVTSAQKNPTAFYLCASSIQEPNTEAFFGQGTRLTVV.

The rearrangement joins TRBV28 to TRBJ1-4, with D uncertain. Per germline, CDR1 MDHEN and CDR2 SYDVKM. The CDR3 length is 15 residues. The V end was cut by 6 bases, the J end by 9 bases, with 20 bases between. The CDR3 reads CASSLSPPGSKKLFF. The CDR3 coding sequence is TGTGCCAGCAGCTTGAGTCCCCCAGGATCGAAAAAACTGTTTTTT.